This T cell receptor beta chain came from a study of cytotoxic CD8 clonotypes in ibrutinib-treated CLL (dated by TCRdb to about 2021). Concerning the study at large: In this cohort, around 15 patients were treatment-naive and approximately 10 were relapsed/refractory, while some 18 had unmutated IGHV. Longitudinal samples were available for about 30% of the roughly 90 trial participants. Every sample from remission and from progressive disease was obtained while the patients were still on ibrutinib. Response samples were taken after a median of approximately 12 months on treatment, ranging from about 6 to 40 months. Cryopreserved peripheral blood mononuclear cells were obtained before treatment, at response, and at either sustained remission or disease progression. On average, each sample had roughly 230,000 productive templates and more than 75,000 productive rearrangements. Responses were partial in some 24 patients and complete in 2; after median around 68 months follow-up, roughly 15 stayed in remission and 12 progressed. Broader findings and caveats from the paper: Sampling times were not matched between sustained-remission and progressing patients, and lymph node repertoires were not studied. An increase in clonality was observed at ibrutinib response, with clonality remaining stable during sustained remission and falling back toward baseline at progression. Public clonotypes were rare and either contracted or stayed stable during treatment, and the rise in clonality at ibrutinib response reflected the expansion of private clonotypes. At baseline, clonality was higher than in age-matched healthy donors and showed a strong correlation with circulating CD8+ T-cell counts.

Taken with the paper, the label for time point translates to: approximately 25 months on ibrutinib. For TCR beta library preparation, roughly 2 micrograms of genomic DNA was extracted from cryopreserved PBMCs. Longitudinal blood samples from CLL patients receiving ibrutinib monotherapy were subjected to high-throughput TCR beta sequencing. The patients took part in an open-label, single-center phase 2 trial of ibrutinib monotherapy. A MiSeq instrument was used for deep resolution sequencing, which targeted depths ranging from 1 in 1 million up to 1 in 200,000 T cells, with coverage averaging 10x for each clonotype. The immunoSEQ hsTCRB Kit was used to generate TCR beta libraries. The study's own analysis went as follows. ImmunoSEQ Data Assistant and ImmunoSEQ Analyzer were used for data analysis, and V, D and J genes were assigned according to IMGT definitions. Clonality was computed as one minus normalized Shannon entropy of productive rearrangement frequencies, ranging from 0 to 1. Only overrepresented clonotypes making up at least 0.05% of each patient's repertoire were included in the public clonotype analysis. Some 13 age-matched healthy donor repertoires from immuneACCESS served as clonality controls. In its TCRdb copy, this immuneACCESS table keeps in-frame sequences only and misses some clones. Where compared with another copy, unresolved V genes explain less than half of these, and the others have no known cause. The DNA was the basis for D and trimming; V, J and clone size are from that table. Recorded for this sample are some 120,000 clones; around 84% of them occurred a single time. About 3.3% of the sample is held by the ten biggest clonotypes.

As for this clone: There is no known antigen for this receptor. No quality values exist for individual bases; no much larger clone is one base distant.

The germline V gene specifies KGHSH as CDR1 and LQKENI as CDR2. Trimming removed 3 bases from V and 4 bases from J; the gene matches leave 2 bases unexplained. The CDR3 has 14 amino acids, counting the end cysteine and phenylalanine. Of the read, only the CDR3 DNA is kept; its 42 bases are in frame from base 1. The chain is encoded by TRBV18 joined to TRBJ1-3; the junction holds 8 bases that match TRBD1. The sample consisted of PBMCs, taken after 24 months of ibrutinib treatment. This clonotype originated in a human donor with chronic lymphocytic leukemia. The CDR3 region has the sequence CASSPRTGGNTIYF. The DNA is TGTGCCAGCTCACCGCGGACAGGGGGAAACACCATATATTTT.